This TCR beta chain comes out of a study of CD8+CD57+ T cells in acquired aplastic anemia. Concerning this clonotype itself: Its matching antigen is unknown.

The germline V gene has CDR1 MNHNS and CDR2 SASEGT. This CDR3 has 14 amino acids. V dropped 8 bases and J dropped 8; count of bases not matched to a gene: 8. General study results and limits: Sharing between patients and controls was observed for about 27 CD8+ CDR3 sequences. Levels of CD8+ Simpson's diversity were not significantly distinct in patients versus controls.

CDR3 and TCR beta VDJ profiling relied on a genomic DNA template. One entry per CDR3 protein results from TCRdb running MiXCR on the reads. The data show more than 150,000 distinct CDR3 sequences, around 47% seen once. Before being chosen for sequencing, patients had shown CD8+CD57+ cell expansion by flow cytometry. Severe acquired aplastic anemia affected all patients. Patients were treatment-naive when blood was sampled. The specimen sequenced was sorted CD4+, CD8+, or CD8+CD57+ T cells (not recorded which) from PBMCs. The receptor comes from a human donor with aplastic anemia. The gene calls are TRBV6-1 and TRBJ1-4; 10 nucleotides align to TRBD1. The CDR3 spells CASDRDRGSEKLFF. In DNA, the CDR3 is TGTGCCAGCGACCGGGACAGGGGTTCGGAAAAACTGTTTTTT.